Shown below are 19 T cell receptor beta chains from a single sample sequenced in a study of metastatic and nonmetastatic thyroid tumors. TCRdb reprocessed the PCR reads via MiXCR. The table records approximately 14,000 clones, approximately 30% of them present only once. No treatment of any kind had been given to any patient before thyroid surgery. What was sequenced was tumor tissue. The receptor source for this set is a male donor with papillary thyroid cancer or a benign thyroid nodule (not recorded which). Some clones in this sample may be carry-over from other donors' samples.

This clone was seen many times. Just one base apart from a much larger clone, this may be a read error. This chain connects TRBV10-3 to TRBJ2-1; D is unclear. Germline CDR1 and CDR2: ENHRY and SYGVKD. The length of the CDR3 is 12 residues. Trimming left V 2 bases short and J 9 bases short, with 8 bases between. This chain's CDR3 is CAISEPRTEQFF. CDR3 nucleotides: TGTGCCATCAGTGAGCCGAGGACTGAGCAGTTCTTC.

This clone has at least ten counts. The V gene is TRBV5-6, the J gene TRBJ2-3; 7 bases align to TRBD2. The CDR3 has 12 residues. Germline trimming cut 4 bases from V and 6 bases from J; bases unmatched to any gene: 2. Looked up from germline, CDR1 is SGHDT and CDR2 is YYEEEE. The CDR3 DNA reads TGTGCCAGCAGCCGGGGGGTTGATACGCAGTATTTT. This encodes CASSRGVDTQYF.

A word on this clone: A read error may account for a junction end that differs from germline. The chain carries TRBV9 and TRBJ2-7, with 7 nucleotides matching TRBD2. The length of the CDR3 is 14 residues. CDR1 and CDR2 from the germline V gene are SGDLS and YYNGEE. In nucleotides, the CDR3 is TGTGCCAGCATCTCTCGGACTAGTGACTACGAGCAATACTTC. Translated: CASISRTSDYEQYF.

This clone was seen many times. The V gene is TRBV20-1, the J gene TRBJ1-1, with 9 bases that match TRBD1. Germline values: CDR1 DFQATT, CDR2 SNEGSKA (reference sequence). The junction had 13 bases not matched to a gene; V was cut back by 6 bases and J by 2 bases. The CDR3 is 16 residues long. The CDR3 loop is CSALKLSGQGNTEAFF. For the CDR3, the DNA is TGCAGTGCCCTAAAACTCTCGGGACAGGGAAACACTGAAGCTTTCTTT.

This clone occurred many times. The J gene is TRBJ2-2, the V gene TRBV20-1; 9 nucleotides agree with TRBD1. Trimming cost V 0 bases and J 6 bases; bases outside gene matches: 11. The V gene's germline CDR1 is DFQATT and CDR2 SNEGSKA (reference sequence). The CDR3 has 17 amino acids. The CDR3 DNA reads TGCAGTGCTAGAGACATGGACAGGGGTAAAGGCGCCGGGGAGCTGTTTTTT. Translation: CSARDMDRGKGAGELFF.

This clone is classed as medium-sized. This chain joins TRBV20-1 and TRBJ2-4; no clear D gene. Between the trimmed V and J ends, which lost 6 bases and 1 base, there was a span of 16 bases. Germline loops: CDR1 DFQATT, CDR2 SNEGSKA (reference sequence). The CDR3 is made up of 15 amino acids. For the CDR3, the DNA is TGCAGTGCCCCGGTAGCTAACCTCGCCAAAAACATTCAGTACTTC. Translating gives CSAPVANLAKNIQYF.

The genes are TRBV18 and TRBJ1-6; D ambiguous. The V gene's germline CDR1 is KGHSH and CDR2 LQKENI. Trimming left V 1 base short and J 7 bases short, with 2 bases between. The CDR3 is made up of 12 amino acids. CDR3 loop: CASSPQNSPLHF. The CDR3 coding sequence is TGTGCCAGCTCACCACAGAATTCACCCCTCCACTTT.

This clone was observed many times. The same CDR3 also results from other DNA sequences found in this sample. The rearrangement joins TRBV18 to TRBJ2-5; 12 nucleotides match TRBD1. J gave up 3 bases and V 6 bases, and 5 bases lay outside the gene matches. CDR3 size: 15 residues. Germline CDR1 reads KGHSH; CDR2 reads LQKENI. CDR3 residues: CASSRDRGQEETQYF. In DNA, the CDR3 is TGTGCCAGCTCCCGGGACAGGGGGCAGGAAGAGACCCAGTACTTC.

As for this clone: Sequence at one end of the junction differs from germline and may be a read error. The chain recombines TRBV20-1 with TRBJ2-7; D may be TRBD2 (5 bases). Germline CDR1 and CDR2: DFQATT and SNEGSKA (reference sequence). The CDR3 runs 14 residues. The CDR3 region has the DNA TGCAGTGCTAGCCCTAGCTGGAGTACACACGAGCAGTGCTTC. Its translation is CSASPSWSTHEQCF.

V and J are TRBV6-5 and TRBJ1-2, with a possible D match to TRBD1 (6 bases). V lost 2 bases and J 6 bases, leaving 13 bases between the germline ends. The CDR3 consists of 14 residues. Germline CDR1 MNHEY, CDR2 SVGAGI. CDR3 in DNA: TGTGCCAGCAGTTACGGGCAGGGGATAGATGGCTACACCTTC. It codes for CASSYGQGIDGYTF.

This clone was picked up one time. V gene TRBV7-2 combines with J gene TRBJ2-1; TRBD2 matches at 13 bases. This CDR3 comprises 19 residues. Germline CDR1 reads SGHTA; CDR2 reads FQGNSA. V was clipped by 4 bases and J by 4 bases; unmatched bases: 13. CDR3 sequence reads: CASSYGLAGAAKSYNEQFF. The CDR3, as DNA: TGTGCCAGCAGCTACGGACTAGCGGGAGCCGCCAAATCTTACAATGAGCAGTTCTTC.

The rearrangement uses TRBV5-5 and TRBJ2-2, with 7 bases fitting TRBD2. This CDR3 has 16 residues. Trimming removed 1 base from V and 0 bases from J; junction bases left unmatched: 3. Per germline, CDR1 SGHKS and CDR2 YYEKEE (reference sequence). CDR3 region: CASSLRLASNTGELFF. The CDR3 coding sequence is TGTGCCAGCAGCTTGCGACTAGCCTCGAACACCGGGGAGCTGTTTTTT.

This clone is medium-sized by share. This chain joins TRBV19 and TRBJ1-5, with D unclear. Germline CDR1 and CDR2: LNHDA and SQIVND (reference sequence). The CDR3 spans 15 residues. V was shortened by 7 bases and J by 1 base, with 14 bases between the two germline ends. The CDR3 coding sequence is TGTGCCAGTACCCCCGGGAAGCCAAGCAATCAGCCCCAGCATTTT. This codes for CASTPGKPSNQPQHF. The full variable domain, completed using reference TRBV19 and TRBJ1-5, is DGGITQSPKYLFRKEGQNVTLSCEQNLNHDAMYWYRQDPGQGLRLIYYSQIVNDFQKGDIAEGYSVSREKKESFPLTVTSAQKNPTAFYLCASTPGKPSNQPQHFGDGTRLSIL.

The chain has TRBV5-1 and TRBJ2-7; D may correspond to TRBD1 or TRBD2 (6 bases each). There are 15 residues in the CDR3. Germline V lookup: CDR1 SGHRS, CDR2 YFSETQ. Trimming left V 0 bases short and J 6 bases short, with 16 bases between. In DNA, the CDR3 is TGCGCCAGCAGCTTGGATGGGGGGCTGCCGAGCGAGCAGTACTTC. It encodes CASSLDGGLPSEQYF.

In its sample, this clone is medium-sized (0.01 to 0.1%). The DNA of the CDR3 is TGCAGTGCTATGGGACGCCCCTACGAGCAGTACTTC. It encodes CSAMGRPYEQYF. The chain employs TRBV20-1 and TRBJ2-7; perhaps D is TRBD1 or TRBD2 (5 bases each). The CDR3 sequence is 12 residues long. Germline V lookup: CDR1 DFQATT, CDR2 SNEGSKA (reference sequence). V gave up 4 bases and J gave up 2 bases, with 9 bases separating them.

This clone was found once. Lacking the conserved final phenylalanine or tryptophan, this CDR3 likely reflects a read error. The rearrangement joins TRBV19 to TRBJ2-1; D may correspond to TRBD1 or TRBD2 (5 bases each). The ends were cut back, 1 base at V and 4 bases at J, with 20 bases in the middle. This CDR3 contains 18 residues. The V gene's germline CDR1 is LNHDA and CDR2 SQIVND (reference sequence). CDR3 sequence: CASSIGTVGRQIYNEQFI. CDR3 coding DNA: TGTGCCAGTAGTATAGGTACCGTGGGACGACAAATTTACAATGAGCAGTTCATC.

This chain joins TRBV11-3 and TRBJ2-7; D gene uncertain. Germline CDR1 and CDR2: SGHNT and YENEEA. The CDR3 extends over 14 amino acids. V dropped 5 bases and J dropped 6 bases, with 17 bases sitting between them. CDR3 sequence (DNA): TGTGCCAGCAGCCCCGGTGCGTCAGCCGGCGAGCAGTACTTC. It encodes CASSPGASAGEQYF.

This clone was recorded at least ten times. The genes are TRBV5-1 and TRBJ2-7; perhaps TRBD2 as D (5 bases). Germline assignment: CDR1 SGHRS and CDR2 YFSETQ. The ends were cut back, 0 bases at V and 3 bases at J, with 13 bases in the middle. The CDR3 extends over 15 amino acids. CDR3 residues: CASSLGALEGYEQYF. The CDR3 DNA follows: TGCGCCAGCAGCTTGGGGGCCCTAGAGGGCTACGAGCAGTACTTC.

This clone was observed at least ten times. The rearrangement joins TRBV9 to TRBJ2-3; 11 nucleotides match TRBD2. The V gene's germline CDR1 is SGDLS and CDR2 YYNGEE. CDR3 size: 15 residues. With V trimmed by 3 bases and J by 3 bases, 3 bases remained unmatched. The CDR3 loop reads CASSATSGGTDTQYF. In DNA, the CDR3 is TGTGCCAGCAGCGCAACTAGCGGGGGAACAGATACGCAGTATTTT.